Below are 21 T cell receptor beta chains sequenced from a single sample in a study of T cell repertoires in cytomegalovirus infection. MiXCR, run by TCRdb on the reads, gives a single entry per CDR3 protein. The sample shows 570,000 or so distinct CDR3 sequences, about 39% of them seen only once. Their specific antigens are unknown. The sequences come from cultured PBMCs, collected from culture after CMV antigen stimulation. These receptors originate from a human donor in good health (CMV status not recorded). Some clones in this sample may be carry-over from other donors' samples.

This clonotype turned up a few times. The chain is built from TRBV6-2 or TRBV6-3 and TRBJ2-7; TRBD2 aligns across 12 bases. Trimming cost V 7 bases and J 5 bases; bases outside gene matches: 6. The CDR3 covers 14 residues. Germline V gives CDR1 MNHEY, CDR2 SVGEGT. In nucleotides, the CDR3 is TGTGCCAGCACCTCTAGCGGGAGGGGAAACGAGCAGTACTTC. It codes for CASTSSGRGNEQYF.

About this clonotype itself: The germline gene is not matched at one end of the junction; a read error may be the cause. The chain employs TRBV4-1 and TRBJ2-1, with D perhaps given as TRBD1 or TRBD2 (5 bases each). Germline CDR1 reads MGHRA; CDR2 reads YSYEKL. This CDR3 has 16 amino acids. DNA of the CDR3: TGTGCCAGCAGCCAAGCTCGGGACCCCCTGGAGAATGAGCAGTTCTTC. Translating it yields CASSQARDPLENEQFF.

The chain joins TRBV28 to TRBJ1-1; TRBD1 might be the D (5 bases). V was cut by 1 base and J by 8 bases, with 8 bases left in between. The CDR3 loop spans 12 amino acids. Germline-derived CDR1 and CDR2 are MDHEN and SYDVKM. In DNA form, the CDR3 reads TGTGCCAGCAGTTTATCCGGGGCAGAAGCTTTCTTT. Translating it yields CASSLSGAEAFF.

The chain employs TRBV12-3 or TRBV12-4 and TRBJ1-1, with D maybe TRBD1 (5 bases). V dropped 6 bases and J dropped 3 bases, with 29 bases sitting between them. This CDR3 has 19 amino acids. This chain's CDR3 is CASSSYSGTLSGGDTEAFF. The CDR3 DNA reads TGTGCCAGCAGCTCTTACTCAGGGACGTTAAGCGGAGGCGACACTGAAGCTTTCTTT.

There are a few counts of this clonotype. CDR3 in amino acids: CSARTGGGTYEQYF. The CDR3 DNA reads as TGCAGTGCTCGGACAGGTGGTGGGACCTACGAGCAGTACTTC. The rearrangement uses TRBV20-1 and TRBJ2-7, with 7 bases fitting TRBD1. The CDR3 is 14 residues long. Germline V gene lookup returns CDR1 DFQATT and CDR2 SNEGSKA (reference sequence). After removal of 5 bases from V and 2 bases from J, the junction contained 9 bases not matched to a gene.

The V and J genes are TRBV12-3 or TRBV12-4 and TRBJ1-5; possible D gene TRBD1, 5 bases. This CDR3 has 17 residues. Trimming took 9 bases from V and 0 from J, leaving 21 bases between them. The CDR3 nucleotides read TGTGCCAGTCAGGGAACGGTTTGGTGGGATAGCAATCAGCCCCAGCATTTT. Amino acid sequence: CASQGTVWWDSNQPQHF.

The chain uses TRBV6-1 and TRBJ1-2; tentative D call: TRBD1 (6 bases). Trimming removed 0 bases at V and 3 bases at J, with 14 bases between. The germline gives CDR1 MNHNS, CDR2 SASEGT. The CDR3 sequence is 16 residues long. The CDR3 sequence is CASSEAKRGGYYGYTF. CDR3 nucleotide sequence: TGTGCCAGCAGTGAAGCGAAAAGGGGGGGGTACTATGGCTACACCTTC.

This clonotype was recorded once. The chain recombines TRBV12-3 or TRBV12-4 with TRBJ2-7; 10 bases map to TRBD2. Trimming cost V 2 bases and J 6 bases; bases outside gene matches: 7. The CDR3 extends over 15 amino acids. The CDR3 sequence is CASSLYLAGVAEQYF. The CDR3 DNA follows: TGTGCCAGCAGTTTATATCTAGCGGGGGTGGCCGAGCAGTACTTC.

This chain links TRBV20-1 with TRBJ2-7; D may match TRBD1 or TRBD2 (5 bases each). V shed 3 bases and J shed 2 bases, with 11 bases lying between them. Germline CDR1 reads DFQATT; CDR2 reads SNEGSKA (reference sequence). The CDR3 consists of 13 residues. CDR3: CSASWDPTYEQYF. CDR3 in DNA: TGCAGTGCTAGTTGGGACCCCACCTACGAGCAGTACTTC.

V gene TRBV7-9 combines with J gene TRBJ1-4, with TRBD1 identical over 8 bases. The CDR3 is 14 amino acids. The trim removed 6 bases at V and 7 bases at J, leaving 7 bases unmatched. Per germline, CDR1 SEHNR and CDR2 FQNEAQ (reference sequence). DNA of the CDR3: TGTGCCAGCAGGCCGGGGACAGGTTTTGAAAAACTGTTTTTT. Amino acid sequence: CASRPGTGFEKLFF.

The sample holds many counts of this clonotype. V gene TRBV7-2 combines with J gene TRBJ2-3; a possible D gene is TRBD1 (5 bases). The germline V gene encodes CDR1 SGHTA and CDR2 FQGNSA. The CDR3 sequence is 15 residues long. Between the trimmed V and J ends, which lost 5 bases and 6 bases, there was a span of 18 bases. The CDR3 DNA sequence: TGTGCCAGCAGCGATAGCCCCACAGGTCGTGATACGCAGTATTTT. It yields the protein CASSDSPTGRDTQYF. Complete variable domain (other parts from reference TRBV7-2 and TRBJ2-3): GAGVSQSPSNKVTEKGKDVELRCDPISGHTALYWYRQSLGQGLEFLIYFQGNSAPDKSGLPSDRFSAERTGGSVSTLTIQRTQQEDSAVYLCASSDSPTGRDTQYFGPGTRLTVL.

This rearrangement joins TRBV7-2 to TRBJ2-7; D is uncertain. Germline V gene lookup returns CDR1 SGHTA and CDR2 FQGNSA. The V gene lost 3 bases and the J gene lost 7 bases, with 16 bases spanning the gap. This CDR3 region has 14 residues. Written as DNA, the CDR3 is TGTGCCAGCAGCTTGTCGGGCGGAACGAGGGAGCAGTACTTC. Translating it yields CASSLSGGTREQYF.

The chain has TRBV2 and TRBJ2-1; 11 bases fit TRBD1. Germline CDR1 and CDR2: SNHLY and FYNNEI. V was pared by 9 bases and J by 6 bases, with 13 bases of the junction left unmatched. The CDR3 is 16 amino acids. CDR3 in amino acids: CARDLGPGQGGNEQFF. The CDR3 bases are TGTGCCAGGGATCTCGGTCCGGGACAGGGGGGCAATGAGCAGTTCTTC.

There are many counts of this clonotype. The rearrangement links TRBV7-2 to TRBJ2-3; D may be TRBD2 (6 bases). CDR3 size: 17 residues. Germline assignment: CDR1 SGHTA and CDR2 FQGNSA. V was clipped by 5 bases and J by 6 bases, with 24 bases between them. CDR3 sequence (DNA): TGTGCCAGCAGCAACATCCCTACGTGGGGGGTGGAGGATACGCAGTATTTT. It yields the protein CASSNIPTWGVEDTQYF.

The chain employs TRBV7-2 and TRBJ2-2, with unresolved D. There are 13 residues in the CDR3. Trimming removed 2 bases from V and 5 bases from J, with 6 bases in between. CDR1 and CDR2 (germline): SGHTA, FQGNSA. The DNA for the CDR3 is TGTGCCAGCAGCTTAATGGGGACCGGGGAGCTGTTTTTT. The encoded protein is CASSLMGTGELFF.

The chain links TRBV6-1 to TRBJ2-5; TRBD1 is a possible D gene (5 bases). V gave up 5 bases and J gave up 4 bases, with 11 bases separating them. The V gene's germline CDR1 is MNHNS and CDR2 SASEGT. CDR3 length equals 13 residues. For the CDR3, the DNA is TGTGCCAGCAGTACCCAAAGGGGAGAGACCCAGTACTTC. This encodes CASSTQRGETQYF.

The chain couples TRBV6-8 to TRBJ1-4, with D possibly TRBD1 on 6 matching bases. V shed 2 bases and J shed 6 bases, with 16 bases lying between them. The CDR3 length is 16 residues. Germline loops: CDR1 MNHGY, CDR2 SAAAGT. CDR3 region: CASSYKWGGSHEKLFF. The CDR3 coding sequence is TGTGCCAGCAGTTACAAATGGGGGGGCTCTCATGAAAAACTGTTTTTT.

The genes are TRBV27 and TRBJ1-2; D possibly corresponds to TRBD1 (6 bases). The V gene lost 3 bases and the J gene lost 4 bases, with 12 bases spanning the gap. This CDR3 is 14 amino acids long. Germline CDR1 is MNHEY and CDR2 is SMNVEV (reference sequence). The CDR3 nucleotides read TGTGCCAGCAGTTTCTCAGGGGCCCCCTATGGCTACACCTTC. This codes for CASSFSGAPYGYTF.

The rearrangement uses TRBV12-3 or TRBV12-4 and TRBJ1-2; no clear D. The CDR3 covers 13 residues. Trimming pared 5 bases from V and 8 bases from J, leaving 15 bases between. The CDR3: CASSDGAYLGYTF. The DNA of the CDR3 is TGTGCCAGCAGTGACGGCGCGTACTTGGGCTACACCTTC.

The chain employs TRBV5-1 and TRBJ1-1; no definite D call. Germline V gene sequence: CDR1 SGHRS, CDR2 YFSETQ. The ends were cut back, 2 bases at V and 0 bases at J, with 14 bases in the middle. The CDR3 is made up of 16 amino acids. CDR3 DNA sequence: TGCGCCAGCAGCTTCGACGAGAGAACGTTGAACACTGAAGCTTTCTTT. Its protein is CASSFDERTLNTEAFF.

This clonotype appeared a single time. V gene TRBV7-2 combines with J gene TRBJ2-1, with 7 bases matching TRBD2. CDR3 length: 15 residues. J lost 6 bases, V lost 1 base, and 6 bases had no gene match. Germline loops: CDR1 SGHTA, CDR2 FQGNSA. CDR3 loop: CASSLVPGGVNEQFF. CDR3 sequence (DNA): TGTGCCAGCAGCTTAGTCCCGGGAGGTGTCAATGAGCAGTTCTTC.